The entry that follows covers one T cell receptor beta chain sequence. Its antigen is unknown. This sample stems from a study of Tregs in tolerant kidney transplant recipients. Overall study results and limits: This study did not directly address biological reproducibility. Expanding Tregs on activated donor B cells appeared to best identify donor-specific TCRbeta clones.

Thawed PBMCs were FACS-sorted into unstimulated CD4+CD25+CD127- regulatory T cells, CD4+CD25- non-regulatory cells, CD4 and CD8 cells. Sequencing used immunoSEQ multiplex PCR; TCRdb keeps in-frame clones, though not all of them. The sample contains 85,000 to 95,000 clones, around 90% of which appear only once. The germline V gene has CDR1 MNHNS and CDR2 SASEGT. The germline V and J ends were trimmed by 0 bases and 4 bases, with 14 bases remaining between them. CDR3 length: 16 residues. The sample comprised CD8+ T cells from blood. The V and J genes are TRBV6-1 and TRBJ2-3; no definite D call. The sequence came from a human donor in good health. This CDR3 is CASSEASYKPADTQYF. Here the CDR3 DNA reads TGTGCCAGCAGTGAAGCGTCCTATAAACCGGCAGATACGCAGTATTTT.